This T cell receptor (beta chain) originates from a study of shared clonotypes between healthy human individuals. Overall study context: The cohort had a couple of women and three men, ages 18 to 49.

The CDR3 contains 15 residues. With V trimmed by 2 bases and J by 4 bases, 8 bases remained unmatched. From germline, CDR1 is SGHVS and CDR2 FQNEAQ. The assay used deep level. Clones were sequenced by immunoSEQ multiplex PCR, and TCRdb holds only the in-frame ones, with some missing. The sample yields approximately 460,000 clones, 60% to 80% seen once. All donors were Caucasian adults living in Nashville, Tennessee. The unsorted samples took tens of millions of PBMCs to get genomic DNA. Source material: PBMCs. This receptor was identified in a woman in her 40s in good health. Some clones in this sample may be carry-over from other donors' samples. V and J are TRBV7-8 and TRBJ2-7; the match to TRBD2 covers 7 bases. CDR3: CASSLRRSGAYEQYF. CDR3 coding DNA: TGTGCCAGCAGCTTAAGGAGGAGCGGGGCATACGAGCAGTACTTC.